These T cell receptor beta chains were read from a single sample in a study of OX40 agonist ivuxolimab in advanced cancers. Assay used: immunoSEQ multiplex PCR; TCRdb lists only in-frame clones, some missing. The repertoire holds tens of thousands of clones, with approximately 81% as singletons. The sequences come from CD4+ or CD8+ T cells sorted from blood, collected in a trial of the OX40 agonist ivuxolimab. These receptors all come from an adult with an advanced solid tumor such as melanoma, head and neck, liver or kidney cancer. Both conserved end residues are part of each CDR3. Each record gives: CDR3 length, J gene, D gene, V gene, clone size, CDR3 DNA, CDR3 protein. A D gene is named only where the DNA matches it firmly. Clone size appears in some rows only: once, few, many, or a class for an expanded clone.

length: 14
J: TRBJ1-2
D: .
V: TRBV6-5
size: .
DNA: TGTGCCAGCAGTTACTCTGCCCAGCGTTATGGCTACACCTTC
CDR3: CASSYSAQRYGYTF

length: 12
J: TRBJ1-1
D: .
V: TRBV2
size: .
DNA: TGTGCCAGCAGTGTCCAGAACACTGAAGCTTTCTTT
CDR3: CASSVQNTEAFF

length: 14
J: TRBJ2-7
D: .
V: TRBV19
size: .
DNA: TGTGCCAGTAGTACCAGGATCAGCTCCTACGAGCAGTACTTC
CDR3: CASSTRISSYEQYF

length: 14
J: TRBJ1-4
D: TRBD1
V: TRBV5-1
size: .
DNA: TGCGCCAGCAGCTTGGGACAGGGAGGGGAAAAACTGTTTTTT
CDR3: CASSLGQGGEKLFF

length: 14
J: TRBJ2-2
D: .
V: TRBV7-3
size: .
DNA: TGTGCCAGCAGCTCAGGGGTTCAGACCGGGGAGCTGTTTTTT
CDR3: CASSSGVQTGELFF

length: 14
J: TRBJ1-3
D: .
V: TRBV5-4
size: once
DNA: TGTGCCAGCAGCTCCGGGTACTCTGGAAACACCATATATTTT
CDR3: CASSSGYSGNTIYF

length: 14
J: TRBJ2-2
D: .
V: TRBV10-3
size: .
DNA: TGTGCCATCAGTGAAAATCCGAACACCGGGGAGCTGTTTTTT
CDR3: CAISENPNTGELFF

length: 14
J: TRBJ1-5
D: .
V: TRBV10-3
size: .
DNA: TGTGCCACCCCGGACAAACACGAGAATCAGCCCCAGCATTTT
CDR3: CATPDKHENQPQHF

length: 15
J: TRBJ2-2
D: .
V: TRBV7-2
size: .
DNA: TGTGCCAGCAGCCCGGGGAGAAGGGACACCGGGGAGCTGTTTTTT
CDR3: CASSPGRRDTGELFF

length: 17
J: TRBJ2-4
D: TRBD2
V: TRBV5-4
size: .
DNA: TGTGCCAGCAGCCCCGGCGGGGGACTTATAGCCAAAAACATTCAGTACTTC
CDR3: CASSPGGGLIAKNIQYF

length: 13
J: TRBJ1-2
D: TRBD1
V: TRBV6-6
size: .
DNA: TGTGCCAGCAGTGGGCACAGGGGGCGCGGCTACACCTTC
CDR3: CASSGHRGRGYTF

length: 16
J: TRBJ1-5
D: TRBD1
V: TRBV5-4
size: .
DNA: TGTGCCAGCAGCTTGACCGGGACAGGAGGACCTCAGCCCCAGCATTTT
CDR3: CASSLTGTGGPQPQHF

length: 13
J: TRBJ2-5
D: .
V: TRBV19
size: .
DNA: TGTGCCAGTAGTATGAGGGAACGAGAGACCCAGTACTTC
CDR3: CASSMRERETQYF

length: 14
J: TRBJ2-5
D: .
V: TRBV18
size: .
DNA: TGTGCCAGCTCACCAGGAGGAGGGTTCGAGACCCAGTACTTC
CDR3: CASSPGGGFETQYF

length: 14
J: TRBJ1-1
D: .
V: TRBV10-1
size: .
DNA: TGCGCCAGCAGTGAGTTCTGTAGGCACACTGAAGCTTTCTTT
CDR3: CASSEFCRHTEAFF

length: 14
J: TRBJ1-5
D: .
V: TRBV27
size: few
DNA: TGTGCCAGCAGGAGGGGGAGTAGCAATCAGCCCCAGCATTTT
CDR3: CASRRGSSNQPQHF

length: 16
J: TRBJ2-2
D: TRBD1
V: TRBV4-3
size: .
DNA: TGCGCCAGCAGCCAAATACAGGGGGATGGAACCGGGGAGCTGTTTTTT
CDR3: CASSQIQGDGTGELFF

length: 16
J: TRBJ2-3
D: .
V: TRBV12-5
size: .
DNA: TGTGCTAGTGGTTTGGTAGGGTGGGGGAGCACAGATACGCAGTATTTT
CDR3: CASGLVGWGSTDTQYF

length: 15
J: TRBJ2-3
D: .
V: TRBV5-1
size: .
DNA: TGCGCCAGCAGCTTTCAGGGGGGGAGCACAGATACGCAGTATTTT
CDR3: CASSFQGGSTDTQYF

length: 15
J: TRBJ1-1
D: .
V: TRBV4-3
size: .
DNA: TGCGCCAGCAGCTTAGGGCCAGAAATGAACACTGAAGCTTTCTTT
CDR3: CASSLGPEMNTEAFF

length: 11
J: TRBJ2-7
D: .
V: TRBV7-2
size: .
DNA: TGTGCCAGCAGCTCTTATGGCGAGCAGTACTTC
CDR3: CASSSYGEQYF

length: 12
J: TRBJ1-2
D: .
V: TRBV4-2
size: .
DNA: TGTGCCAGCAGCCAAGAGCGGTATGGCTACACCTTC
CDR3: CASSQERYGYTF

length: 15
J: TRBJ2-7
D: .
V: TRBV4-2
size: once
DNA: TGTGCCAGCAGCCCAGCCGGGACATCCCCCTACGAGCAGTACTTC
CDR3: CASSPAGTSPYEQYF

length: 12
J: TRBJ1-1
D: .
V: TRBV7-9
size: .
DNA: TGTGCCAGCAGCTTAATGGACACTGAAGCTTTCTTT
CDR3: CASSLMDTEAFF

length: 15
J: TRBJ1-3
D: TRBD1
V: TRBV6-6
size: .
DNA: TGTGCCAGCAGTGGACAGGGGATCTCTGGAAACACCATATATTTT
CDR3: CASSGQGISGNTIYF

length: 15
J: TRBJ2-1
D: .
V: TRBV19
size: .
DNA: TGTGCCAGTAGTATCAGGGTGTGGGGCTCCAATGAGCAGTTCTTC
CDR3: CASSIRVWGSNEQFF

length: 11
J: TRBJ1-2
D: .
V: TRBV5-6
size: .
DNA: TGTGCCAGCAGCTTGGTGGGCAAGTTCACCTTC
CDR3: CASSLVGKFTF

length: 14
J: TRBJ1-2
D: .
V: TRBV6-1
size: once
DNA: TGTGCCAGCAGTGAAATTGTCGGAAACTATGGCTACACCTTC
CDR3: CASSEIVGNYGYTF

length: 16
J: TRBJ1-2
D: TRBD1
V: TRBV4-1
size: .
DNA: TGCGCCAGCAGCCAAGAGTTCTCTGGACAGGCACGCAGCTACACCTTC
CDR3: CASSQEFSGQARSYTF

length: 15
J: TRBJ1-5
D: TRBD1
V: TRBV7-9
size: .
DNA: TGTGCCAGCAGCCTGGGACAGTATAGCAATCAGCCCCAGCATTTT
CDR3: CASSLGQYSNQPQHF

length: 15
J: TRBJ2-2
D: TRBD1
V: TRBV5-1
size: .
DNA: TGCGCCAGCAGCACCGGACAGGGGGACACCGGGGAGCTGTTTTTT
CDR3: CASSTGQGDTGELFF

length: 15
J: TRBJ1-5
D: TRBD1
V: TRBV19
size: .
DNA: TGTGCCAGTAGTATATCTCCGGACAGGCTTAAGCCCCAGCATTTT
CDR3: CASSISPDRLKPQHF